This T cell receptor (beta chain) derives from a study of radiotherapy plus CTLA-4 blockade in lung cancer. About the research overall: More than 15% of enrolled patients responded objectively, and 31% had disease control.

The repertoire was sequenced with immunoSEQ multiplex PCR; TCRdb's copy has only in-frame clones and lacks some. Among tens of thousands of clones listed, 70% to 80% were seen once. This CDR3 spans 15 amino acids. Looked up from germline, CDR1 is SGHRS and CDR2 is YFSETQ. Trimming shortened V by 2 bases and J by 0 bases, and 10 bases separated the two germline ends. The V and J genes are TRBV5-1 and TRBJ2-3; D might be TRBD2 (6 bases). The specimen comprised peripheral blood, sampled from a patient treated with radiotherapy plus ipilimumab. This TCR was recovered from a human donor with non-small cell lung cancer who had stable disease on radiotherapy plus ipilimumab. The CDR3 loop is CASSFRTTSTDTQYF. CDR3 sequence (DNA): TGCGCCAGCAGCTTCCGGACTACTAGCACAGATACGCAGTATTTT.